One sample yielded the 14 T cell receptor beta chains listed below, sequenced in a study of blood T cell repertoires in COVID-19. Here immunoSEQ multiplex PCR was the method, and the copy in TCRdb shows in-frame clones only, minus some. The table lists over 85,000 clones, about 85% of them singletons. Sequences were obtained from peripheral blood. The receptors originated from a human donor in a cohort sampled during active COVID-19.

This rearrangement joins TRBV7-2 to TRBJ1-1, with D unresolved. The CDR3 is 13 residues long. Germline V gene data show CDR1 as SGHTA and CDR2 as FQGNSA. V was trimmed by 3 bases and J by 0 bases, leaving 5 bases between them. CDR3 DNA sequence: TGTGCCAGCAGCTTTAATATGAACACTGAAGCTTTCTTT. Translated, it gives CASSFNMNTEAFF.

V and J are TRBV6-2 or TRBV6-3 and TRBJ1-3; no firm D call. V was clipped by 5 bases and J by 0 bases, with 11 bases between them. Germline V gene sequence: CDR1 MNHEY, CDR2 SVGEGT. The CDR3 runs 15 residues. CDR3 in amino acids: CASSRHTSSGNTIYF. The DNA of the CDR3 is TGTGCCAGCAGTAGACACACGAGCTCTGGAAACACCATATATTTT.

This chain links TRBV21-1 with TRBJ2-1; the table gives TRBD2 as D, unverified against the DNA. TRBV21-1 is a listed pseudogene. The CDR3 is made up of 16 amino acids. The CDR3 loop reads CASSKSNASFLSEQFF. CDR3 in DNA: TGTGCCAGCAGCAAATCGAACGCGTCTTTTTTAAGCGAGCAGTTCTTC.

This chain connects TRBV6-4 to TRBJ1-6, with 9 bases identical to TRBD1. The length of the CDR3 is 15 residues. V shed 3 bases and J 9 bases; nucleotides not matched to a gene: 6. CDR1 and CDR2 from the germline V gene are MRHNA and SNTAGT. CDR3: CASSEGGTGPSPLHF. DNA of the CDR3: TGTGCCAGCAGTGAAGGCGGGACAGGGCCTTCACCCCTCCACTTT.

The chain is built from TRBV28 and TRBJ2-6; the match to TRBD1 covers 7 bases. The CDR3 is 17 amino acids. The germline V gene has CDR1 MDHEN and CDR2 SYDVKM. V shed 5 bases, J shed 2 bases, and the junction held 9 bases outside the gene matches. CDR3: CASSLSRTGTGANVLTF. In DNA, the CDR3 is TGTGCCAGCAGTCTGAGCCGGACAGGCACTGGGGCCAACGTCCTGACTTTC. Full variable domain (outside the CDR3, taken from reference TRBV28 and TRBJ2-6): DVKVTQSSRYLVKRTGEKVFLECVQDMDHENMFWYRQDPGLGLRLIYFSYDVKMKEKGDIPEGYSVSREKKERFSLILESASTNQTSMYLCASSLSRTGTGANVLTFGAGSRLTVL.

The chain combines TRBV6-1 with TRBJ1-5; 9 positions match TRBD1. The CDR3 has 15 residues. Germline assignment: CDR1 MNHNS and CDR2 SASEGT. V shed 6 bases, J shed 4 bases, and the junction held 7 bases outside the gene matches. CDR3 in DNA: TGTGCCAGCAGGCCCCGGGACAGGGATAATCAGCCCCAGCATTTT. This codes for CASRPRDRDNQPQHF.

The J gene is TRBJ2-3, the V gene TRBV12-5; the match to TRBD2 covers 11 bases. The length of the CDR3 is 15 residues. With 6 bases clipped from V and 4 bases from J, the junction kept 6 bases outside the gene matches. The germline V gene has CDR1 LGHNT and CDR2 FRNRAP. CDR3 sequence (DNA): TGTGCTAGTGGCCCCACTAGCGGGGGTGCAGATACGCAGTATTTT. This sequence encodes CASGPTSGGADTQYF.

The chain combines TRBV7-2 with TRBJ1-5; possible D gene TRBD1, 6 bases. V lost 1 base, J lost 1 base, and 11 bases lay in between. CDR3 size: 16 residues. Germline V gene data show CDR1 as SGHTA and CDR2 as FQGNSA. CDR3 sequence: CASSLGQARSNQPQHF. For the CDR3, the DNA is TGTGCCAGCAGCTTAGGACAGGCTCGGAGCAATCAGCCCCAGCATTTT.

The V and J genes are TRBV27 and TRBJ2-7; D not certain. The CDR3 is 13 amino acids. Germline CDR1 MNHEY, CDR2 SMNVEV (reference sequence). Trimming took 2 bases from V and 4 from J, leaving 9 bases between them. CDR3 coding DNA: TGTGCCAGCAGTTTAAAGGTACAGTACGAGCAGTACTTC. It codes for CASSLKVQYEQYF.

The rearrangement joins TRBV24-1 to TRBJ2-3, with 7 bases lining up with TRBD1. From germline, CDR1 is KGHDR and CDR2 SFDVKD. V lost 5 bases to trimming and J lost 3 bases; unmatched junction nucleotides: 4. The CDR3 has 14 amino acids. The CDR3 nucleotides are TGTGCCACCAGTGCTACAGGGGAGACAGATACGCAGTATTTT. Translation: CATSATGETDTQYF.

The rearrangement uses TRBV6-5 and TRBJ2-2, with 7 bases that match TRBD1. The trim removed 6 bases at V and 1 base at J, leaving 2 bases unmatched. CDR1 and CDR2 (germline): MNHEY, SVGAGI. The CDR3 has 14 amino acids. CDR3 sequence reads: CASRRTGNTGELFF. The CDR3 DNA reads as TGTGCCAGCAGACGGACAGGGAACACCGGGGAGCTGTTTTTT.

The chain recombines TRBV9 with TRBJ1-2; 9 positions agree with TRBD1. The V segment lost 2 bases and the J segment 6 bases; nucleotides outside the gene matches: 11. Germline CDR1 SGDLS, CDR2 YYNGEE. This CDR3 has 16 residues. Written as DNA, the CDR3 is TGTGCCAGCAGCGTCCGGACAGGGGTGGGTTTGGATGGCTACACCTTC. It specifies CASSVRTGVGLDGYTF.

V gene TRBV21-1 combines with J gene TRBJ1-6; the table's D gene call, TRBD1, was not cross checked with the DNA. TRBV21-1 is given as a pseudogene. This CDR3 is 16 amino acids long. The CDR3 sequence is CASSKTHGQDHSPLHF. The CDR3 DNA follows: TGTGCCAGCAGCAAGACTCACGGACAGGACCATTCACCCCTCCACTTT.

The chain is built from TRBV19 and TRBJ1-5, with 9 bases lining up with TRBD1. J lost 0 bases, V lost 7 bases, and 16 bases had no gene match. The CDR3 has 19 residues. Germline V gene data show CDR1 as LNHDA and CDR2 as SQIVND (reference sequence). The CDR3 sequence is CASTQRQDRGAYSNQPQHF. The CDR3 DNA reads as TGTGCCAGTACCCAACGGCAGGACAGGGGCGCCTATAGCAATCAGCCCCAGCATTTT.